This T cell receptor (beta chain) was identified during a study of T cells in Graves' hyperthyroidism and ophthalmopathy. Points from the study as a whole: Median prediction lead before ophthalmopathy onset was 6 to 8 months with the model. Most expanded thyroid clonotypes above 0.001 also appeared in blood.

For this clonotype: Its antigen is undetermined.

This CDR3 region has 16 residues. Germline assignment: CDR1 MNHEY and CDR2 SVGAGI. Trimming took 0 bases from V and 11 from J; bases not matched to a gene: 13. Template material for amplifying TCR beta CDR3 regions consisted of RNA transcripts. The HTBI primer set served for first-round RT-PCR of the TCR CDR3. Each CDR3 protein is one row after TCRdb ran MiXCR on the multiplex PCR reads. The table has some 770,000 distinct CDR3 sequences, about a sixth seen once; the top ten hold under 10%. The hyperthyroidism was newly diagnosed and had lasted under 2 months; the patients were aged 18 to 65. This rearrangement joins TRBV6-5 to TRBJ2-7; 10 bases map to TRBD2. The clonotype was recovered from a man younger than 30 with Graves' hyperthyroidism. The sequenced sample was blood. CDR3 sequence reads: CASSYSASGSRNEEYF. DNA for the CDR3: TGTGCCAGCAGTTACTCAGCTAGCGGGAGTAGGAATGAGGAGTACTTC.